Only a few counts were recorded for the clone carrying this T cell receptor (beta chain). What it binds is unknown. These data come from a study of identical twins. Overall study results and limits: Cross-sectional statistics underpinned the conclusions; the same donors were not followed. Cord blood beta clonotypes present at high abundance carried fewer insertions; no such pattern appeared in memory repertoires.

TCRdb processed the 5' RACE reads anew with MiXCR; each CDR3 protein has one entry. In the table there are a few hundred thousand distinct CDR3 sequences, roughly 12% of which are singletons. There were only healthy Caucasians among the donors. The CDR3 is made up of 14 amino acids. The V and J ends lost 6 bases and 5 bases respectively, with 14 bases between them. A further study also used this sample, focusing on yellow fever vaccine responses in identical twins.

V and J are TRBV12-3 or TRBV12-4 and TRBJ2-1, with D possibly matching TRBD1 (5 bases). Sequenced material: CD8+ T cells sorted from blood. This TCR was recovered from a woman aged 18-35 years in good health. CDR3 nucleotide sequence: TGTGCCAGCAGCCAGGGCCGAACAAACAATGAGCAGTTCTTC. Translated: CASSQGRTNNEQFF.